These 7 T cell receptor beta chains were all obtained from the same sample, sequenced in a study of blood T cell repertoires in COVID-19. Sequencing was performed with immunoSEQ multiplex PCR; in TCRdb, only in-frame clones are kept and a portion is missing. The table shows 55,000 to 65,000 clones, with over 70% occurring only once. The specimen sequenced was peripheral blood. The receptors here all came from a young man with COVID-19, enrolled during active disease.

The genes are TRBV19 and TRBJ1-5; D uncertain. V was cut by 7 bases and J by 3 bases, with 19 bases left in between. Per germline, CDR1 LNHDA and CDR2 SQIVND (reference sequence). The CDR3 length is 16 residues. CDR3 sequence (DNA): TGTGCCAGTACCATTGCCTCGTCGGTCGTCAATCAGCCCCAGCATTTT. Amino acid sequence: CASTIASSVVNQPQHF.

V and J are TRBV10-3 and TRBJ1-2; 11 nucleotides align to TRBD1. The CDR3 contains 13 residues. Trimming cost V 8 bases and J 2 bases; bases outside gene matches: 1. CDR1 ENHRY and CDR2 SYGVKD come from the germline V gene. CDR3 sequence: CAIGDRGNYGYTF. DNA for the CDR3: TGTGCCATCGGGGACAGGGGGAACTATGGCTACACCTTC.

This clone has only one observation. This sequence joins TRBV28 and TRBJ1-5; D not certain. The CDR3 totals 12 residues. V was shortened by 4 bases and J by 11 bases, with 12 bases between the two germline ends. Germline V gene data show CDR1 as MDHEN and CDR2 as SYDVKM. CDR3 region: CASSSTSLAQHF. The CDR3 region has the DNA TGTGCCAGCAGTTCAACATCCTTGGCCCAGCATTTT.

The genes are TRBV18 and TRBJ1-2; tentative D call: TRBD1 (5 bases). This CDR3 contains 15 residues. V lost 3 bases and J lost 7, with 18 bases in between. Germline-derived CDR1 and CDR2 are KGHSH and LQKENI. Here the CDR3 reads CASSPLTRESSGYTF. The CDR3 bases are TGTGCCAGCTCACCTTTGACCAGGGAATCTAGTGGCTACACCTTC.

The gene calls are TRBV3-1 (or the pseudogene TRBV3-2) and TRBJ2-6; D not resolved. Per the germline V gene, CDR1 is LGHDT and CDR2 is YNNKEL (reference sequence). The CDR3 is 13 amino acids. The V end lost 5 bases, the J end lost 4 bases, and 6 bases lay between the germline ends. The CDR3 here is CASSNQGANVLTF. DNA of the CDR3: TGTGCCAGCAGCAACCAGGGGGCCAACGTCCTGACTTTC.

The chain is built from TRBV29-1 and TRBJ2-1; the D gene is possibly TRBD2 (6 bases). Per the germline V gene, CDR1 is SQVTM and CDR2 is ANQGSEA. V lost 6 bases and J lost 0, with 9 bases in between. The CDR3 has 13 amino acids. As DNA, the CDR3 is TGCAGCGTGCGGGGTGACTCCTACAATGAGCAGTTCTTC. It yields the protein CSVRGDSYNEQFF.

The chain is built from TRBV6-5 and TRBJ2-3, with TRBD2 matching 9 bases. Germline V gene lookup returns CDR1 MNHEY and CDR2 SVGAGI. V gave up 2 bases and J gave up 2 bases; unmatched junction bases: 5. The CDR3 is 16 amino acids. CDR3 residues: CASSYLAGHSTDTQYF. The DNA of the CDR3 is TGTGCCAGCAGTTACCTAGCGGGACACTCCACAGATACGCAGTATTTT.